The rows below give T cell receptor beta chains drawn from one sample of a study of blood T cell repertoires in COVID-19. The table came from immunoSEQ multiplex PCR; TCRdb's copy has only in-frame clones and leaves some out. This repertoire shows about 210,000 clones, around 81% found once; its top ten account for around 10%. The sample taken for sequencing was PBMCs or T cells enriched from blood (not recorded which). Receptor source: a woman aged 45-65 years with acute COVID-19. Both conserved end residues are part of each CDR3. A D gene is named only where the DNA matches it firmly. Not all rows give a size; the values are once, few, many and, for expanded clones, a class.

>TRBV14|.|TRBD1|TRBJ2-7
TGTGCCAGCAGCCCCTTGGGACAGGGATACGAGCAGTACTTC
CASSPLGQGYEQYF
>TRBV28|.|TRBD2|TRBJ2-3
TGTGCCAGCAGTTTAGTAGCGGGAACGACCGTCCTAAGCACAGATACGCAGTATTTT
CASSLVAGTTVLSTDTQYF
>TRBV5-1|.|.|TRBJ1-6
TGCGCCAGCAGCTTAAGGGGATACCCCGAAAATTCACCCCTCCACTTT
CASSLRGYPENSPLHF
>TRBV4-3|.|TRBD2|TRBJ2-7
TGCGCCAGCAGCCAAGGGCGCGGGAGTGGGTACGAGCAGTACTTC
CASSQGRGSGYEQYF
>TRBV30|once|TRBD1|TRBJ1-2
TGTGCCTGGAGCGGACAGGGTTTCTCTGGCTACACCTTC
CAWSGQGFSGYTF
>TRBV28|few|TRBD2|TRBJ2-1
TGTGCCAGCAGGAAGGATAGCGGGAACTACAATGAGCAGTTCTTC
CASRKDSGNYNEQFF
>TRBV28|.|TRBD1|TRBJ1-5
TGTGCCAGCTGCAGGACAGGCCCCGGGCAGCCCCAGCATTTT
CASCRTGPGQPQHF
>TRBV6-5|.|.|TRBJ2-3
TGTGCCAGCAGTACTCCGGACAGCCTGTTTTTGCAGTATTTT
CASSTPDSLFLQYF
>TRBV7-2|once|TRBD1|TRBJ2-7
TGTGCCAGCAGCCCCTCCGGACAGGGGAAGATACACGAGCAGTACTTC
CASSPSGQGKIHEQYF
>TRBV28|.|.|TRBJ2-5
TGTGCCAGCACCTCCCGCAGGGAGACCCAGTACTTC
CASTSRRETQYF
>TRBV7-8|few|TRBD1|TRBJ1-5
TGTGCCAGCAGCCGACTACAGGGGTCAGGCAATCAGCCCCAGCATTTT
CASSRLQGSGNQPQHF
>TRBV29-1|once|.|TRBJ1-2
TGCAGCGCCGAGATGCTAGAGGAGGGCTATGGCTACACCTTC
CSAEMLEEGYGYTF
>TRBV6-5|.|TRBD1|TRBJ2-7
TGTGCCAGCAGTTACAGGGACAGGGGGTACGAGCAGTACTTC
CASSYRDRGYEQYF
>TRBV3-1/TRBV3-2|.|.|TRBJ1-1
TGTGCCAGCAGCCCTGGACTTCCGAACACTGAAGCTTTCTTT
CASSPGLPNTEAFF
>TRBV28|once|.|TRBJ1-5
TGTGCCAGCACCTGGGGCGAGCAGCCCCAGCATTTT
CASTWGEQPQHF
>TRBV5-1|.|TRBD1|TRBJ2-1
TGCGCCAGCAGCTTGTGGCAGACAGGGAATGAGCAGTTCTTC
CASSLWQTGNEQFF
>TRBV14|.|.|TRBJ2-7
TGTGCCAGCAGGTCGTCCCTTCAGCGCGCCTACGAGCAGTACTTC
CASRSSLQRAYEQYF
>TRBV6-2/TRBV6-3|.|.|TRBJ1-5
TGTGCCAGCAGTTACTCTGCTAACCGGGGCAATCAGCCCCAGCATTTT
CASSYSANRGNQPQHF
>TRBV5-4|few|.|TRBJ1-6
TGTGCCAGCAGCTTGGCAGGGCCTAATTCACCCCTCCACTTT
CASSLAGPNSPLHF
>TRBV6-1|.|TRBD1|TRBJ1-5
TGTGCCAGCCTCCGGGACAGGGGTAGCAATCAGCCCCAGCATTTT
CASLRDRGSNQPQHF
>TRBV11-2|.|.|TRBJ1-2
TGTGCCAGCAGCTTAGATCTGGGGAGGACTGGCTACACCTTC
CASSLDLGRTGYTF
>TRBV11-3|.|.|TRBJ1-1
TGTGCCAGCAGCTTGGGCCTTTGGAACACTGAAGCTTTCTTT
CASSLGLWNTEAFF
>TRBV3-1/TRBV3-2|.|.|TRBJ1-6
TGTGCCAGCAGCCAAGATTGGGCAGTTGAATCCTATAATTCACCCCTCCACTTT
CASSQDWAVESYNSPLHF
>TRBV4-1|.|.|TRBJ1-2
TGCGCCAGCAGCCAAGATGAGGGAGGGCTTGGCTACACCTTC
CASSQDEGGLGYTF
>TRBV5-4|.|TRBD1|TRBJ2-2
TGTGCCAGCAGCTTGGGGACAGGGGTTAGGACCGGGGAGCTGTTTTTT
CASSLGTGVRTGELFF
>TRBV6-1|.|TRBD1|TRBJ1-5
TGTGCCAGCAGTGAGACCGGGACAGGGGCCTCTACCCAAAAGCCCCAGCATTTT
CASSETGTGASTQKPQHF
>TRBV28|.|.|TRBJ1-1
TGTGCCAGCAGGGCGCAACGAGGGAGGCAAGTCGTAGGCACTGAAGCTTTCTTT
CASRAQRGRQVVGTEAFF
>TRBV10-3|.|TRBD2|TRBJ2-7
TGTGCCACCTTCCCCAACGCCCTAGCGGGAGCAAAGGGCGAGCAGTACTTC
CATFPNALAGAKGEQYF
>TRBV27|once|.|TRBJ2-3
TGTGCCAGCAGTTTACAGTACAACACAGTGGCGCAGTATTTT
CASSLQYNTVAQYF
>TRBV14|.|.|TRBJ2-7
TGTGCCAGCAGCCAACTTCGACAGATCTACGAGCAGTACTTC
CASSQLRQIYEQYF
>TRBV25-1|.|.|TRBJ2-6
TGTGCCAGCAGCAGGGTATCTGGGGCCAACGTCCTGACTTTC
CASSRVSGANVLTF
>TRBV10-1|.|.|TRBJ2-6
TGCGCCAACTGGGCAGGGGTTGGGGCCAACGTCCTGACTTTC
CANWAGVGANVLTF
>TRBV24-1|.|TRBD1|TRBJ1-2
TGTGCCACCAGTGATTGGACAGGGGGCGCCTATGGCTACACCTTC
CATSDWTGGAYGYTF
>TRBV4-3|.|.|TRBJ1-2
TGCGCCAGCAGCCAAGATAGGGGAAACTATGGCTACACCTTC
CASSQDRGNYGYTF
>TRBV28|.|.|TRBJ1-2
TGTGCCAGCACCCCCCAGGGATTCTATGGCTACACCTTC
CASTPQGFYGYTF
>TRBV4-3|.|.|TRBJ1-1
TGCGCCAGCAGCCAAGCCGTTATACAGGGTGACACTGAAGCTTTCTTT
CASSQAVIQGDTEAFF
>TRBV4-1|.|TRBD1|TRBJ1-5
TGCGCCAGCAGCCAAGATGGACTGGGACAGAGGAATCAGCCCCAGCATTTT
CASSQDGLGQRNQPQHF
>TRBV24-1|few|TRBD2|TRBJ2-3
TGTGCCACCAGTGACCCGGGACTAGCATCAGATACGCAGTATTTT
CATSDPGLASDTQYF
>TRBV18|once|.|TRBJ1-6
TGTGCCAGCTCACCAAAGACAGAGCTTTCACCCCTCCACTTT
CASSPKTELSPLHF
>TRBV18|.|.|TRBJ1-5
TGTGCCAGCTCCTACGTGGGCCATAGCAATCAGCCCCAGCATTTT
CASSYVGHSNQPQHF
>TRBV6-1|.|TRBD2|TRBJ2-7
TGTGCCAGCAGTGAAGAAGCCGGGACTAGCTCCTACGAGCAGTACTTC
CASSEEAGTSSYEQYF
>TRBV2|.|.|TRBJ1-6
TGTGCCAGCAGTCCCCAGACTACCCTCCACTTT
CASSPQTTLHF
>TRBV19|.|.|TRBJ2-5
TGTGCCAGTAGTATCGGGGGGACAAACCAAGAGACCCAGTACTTC
CASSIGGTNQETQYF
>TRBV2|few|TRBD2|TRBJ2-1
TGTGCCAGCAATGCGGGGGGGGGTCTCGATGTCAATGAGCAGTTCTTC
CASNAGGGLDVNEQFF
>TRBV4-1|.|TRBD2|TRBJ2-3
TGCGCCAGCAGCCCAGCCGGACCCATAGCGGGAGGCACAGATACGCAGTATTTT
CASSPAGPIAGGTDTQYF
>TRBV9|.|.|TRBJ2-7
TGTGCCAGCAGCGTAGGACAGACGACCTACGAGCAGTACTTC
CASSVGQTTYEQYF
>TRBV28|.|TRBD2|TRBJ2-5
TGTGCCAGCAGTTTATCCCCTAGCGGGAGTAGGAAGACCCAGTACTTC
CASSLSPSGSRKTQYF
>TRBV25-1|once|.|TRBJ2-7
TGTGCCAGCAGCATAACAGGGACCTACGAGCAGTACTTC
CASSITGTYEQYF
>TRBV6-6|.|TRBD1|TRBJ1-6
TGTGCCAGCAGTCGGGGCCCGGGACAGGGGACTTCACCCCTCCACTTT
CASSRGPGQGTSPLHF
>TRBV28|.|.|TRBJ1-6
TGTGCCAGCAGCCGAGCGGGTGATAATTCACCCCTCCACTTT
CASSRAGDNSPLHF
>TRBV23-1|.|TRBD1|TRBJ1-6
TGCGCCTGCAAGTTCGGACAGGGGAATTCACCCCTCCACTTT
CACKFGQGNSPLHF
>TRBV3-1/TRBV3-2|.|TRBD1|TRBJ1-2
TGTGCCAGCAGCCAAGGACAGGGTGACTATGGCTACACCTTC
CASSQGQGDYGYTF